The 27 T cell receptor beta chains presented below share a single source sample, sequenced in a study of Ad26.COV2.S vaccination and SARS-CoV-2 variants (dated by TCRdb to the early 2020s). Libraries were built with the immunoSEQ multiplex PCR assay. TCRdb carries this immuneACCESS record with in-frame sequences only. Its versions omit some clonotypes, under half of them owing to an unresolved V gene in the studies checked, with the rest unexplained. The sample table lists more than 250,000 clones, 87% of them with a count of one. The ten largest clones capture around 3.5% of the sample. The label giving this sample's treatment or condition can be read as: some 19 received Ad26.COV2.S at low or high dose, single or two shots; 5 received placebo; per-sample allocation not given. For vaccine and placebo recipients, repertoires were sequenced using samples collected on day 63 after the first injection.

The source material was peripheral blood, sampled in a trial of Ad26.COV2.S vaccine versus placebo. All receptors come from a person between 18 and 65 years old who received the Ad26.COV2.S COVID-19 vaccine or a placebo.

The rearrangement joins TRBV6-5 to TRBJ2-7; 7 bases match TRBD2. Germline CDR1 is MNHEY and CDR2 is SVGAGI. J was trimmed by 5 bases and V by 6 bases; bases with no gene match: 13. The CDR3 spans 15 residues. The CDR3 region has the DNA TGTGCCAGCAGGTTACGGAGACTAGCTTTCGACGAGCAGTACTTC. It encodes CASRLRRLAFDEQYF.

The chain is built from TRBV2 and TRBJ2-7; no definite D call. CDR1 and CDR2 (germline): SNHLY, FYNNEI. Between the trimmed V and J ends, which lost 8 bases and 2 bases, there was a span of 7 bases. CDR3 length equals 11 residues. The CDR3 DNA is TGTGCCAGCGCCCAAACCTACGAGCAGTACTTC. Translation: CASAQTYEQYF.

The rearrangement joins TRBV4-2 to TRBJ1-2, with 7 nucleotides matching TRBD1. Trimming removed 4 bases from V and 4 bases from J; junction bases left unmatched: 9. Germline V gene data show CDR1 as LGHNA and CDR2 as YNFKEQ. The CDR3 covers 15 residues. Here the CDR3 reads CASSPDRVTIYGYTF. CDR3 DNA sequence: TGTGCCAGCAGCCCCGACAGGGTAACAATCTATGGCTACACCTTC.

The gene calls are TRBV6-5 and TRBJ1-5; perhaps TRBD1 as D (6 bases). The CDR3 length is 13 residues. V gave up 4 bases and J gave up 6 bases, with 10 bases separating them. Germline CDR1 and CDR2: MNHEY and SVGAGI. This chain's CDR3 is CASSFQGSQPQHF. DNA of the CDR3: TGTGCCAGCAGTTTCCAGGGGTCTCAGCCCCAGCATTTT.

In the case of this clone: The germline gene is not matched at one end of the junction; a read error may be the cause. The chain employs TRBV7-7 and TRBJ2-7; no definite D call. Germline V gene lookup returns CDR1 SSHAT and CDR2 FNYEAQ (reference sequence). The CDR3 consists of 14 residues. DNA of the CDR3: TGTGCTAGCAGCCCCTCCGGCCCTTGGGGCGAGCAGTACTTC. Amino acid sequence: CASSPSGPWGEQYF.

The chain carries TRBV5-6 and TRBJ2-4, with D possibly TRBD1 on 7 matching bases. Trimming removed 0 bases from V and 6 bases from J, with 16 bases in between. Germline CDR1 reads SGHDT; CDR2 reads YYEEEE. The CDR3 is 16 residues long. CDR3 nucleotides: TGTGCCAGCAGCTTGGAACAGGGGCGGAGGGGAAACATTCAGTACTTC. This translates into CASSLEQGRRGNIQYF.

This chain connects TRBV4-3 to TRBJ1-2; D unresolved. Per the germline V gene, CDR1 is LGHNA and CDR2 is YSLEER. V lost 1 base and J 7 bases, leaving 10 bases between the germline ends. CDR3 length equals 13 residues. This chain's CDR3 is CASSQGVHGGYTF. CDR3 sequence (DNA): TGCGCCAGCAGCCAAGGGGTTCACGGTGGCTACACCTTC.

The chain links TRBV7-9 to TRBJ2-3, with D possibly being TRBD1 (6 bases). V was cut by 4 bases and J by 1 base, with 9 bases left in between. This CDR3 is built from 14 residues. Germline V gene data show CDR1 as SEHNR and CDR2 as FQNEAQ (reference sequence). The CDR3 protein is CASSSWTGTDTQYF. CDR3 nucleotides: TGTGCCAGCAGCTCGTGGACAGGCACAGATACGCAGTATTTT.

A single count supports this clone. This chain uses TRBV19 with TRBJ1-4; D gene unclear. Trimming cost V 8 bases and J 5 bases, with 27 bases left between them. The CDR3 is made up of 18 amino acids. Germline CDR1 is LNHDA and CDR2 is SQIVND (reference sequence). The CDR3 here is CASFGRSLQTRANEKLFF. The CDR3 bases are TGTGCCAGTTTTGGTCGGTCATTACAGACACGGGCCAATGAAAAACTGTTTTTT.

This chain uses TRBV7-9 with TRBJ2-5, with TRBD2 matching over 7 bases. V trimming: 3 bases; J trimming: 5 bases; junction bases outside the gene matches: 6. The CDR3 totals 14 residues. Per germline, CDR1 SEHNR and CDR2 FQNEAQ (reference sequence). The CDR3 region has the DNA TGTGCCAGCAGCTTCCAAACTAGCGCCGAGACCCAGTACTTC. Translating gives CASSFQTSAETQYF.

Points on this clone: At the DNA level, this CDR3 is encoded by other sequences in the same sample as well. The V and J genes are TRBV5-1 and TRBJ2-5; the D is unclear. This CDR3 contains 12 residues. Looked up from germline, CDR1 is SGHRS and CDR2 is YFSETQ. V dropped 2 bases and J dropped 5 bases, with 7 bases sitting between them. The CDR3 is CASSFGSETQYF. In DNA, the CDR3 is TGCGCCAGCAGCTTTGGAAGCGAGACCCAGTACTTC.

V and J are TRBV10-2 and TRBJ2-1; 9 nucleotides align to TRBD2. CDR3 length equals 17 residues. Unmatched junction bases numbered 6, after V lost 0 bases and J lost 3 bases. Germline CDR1 WSHSY, CDR2 SAAADI. The CDR3 is CASSESATSGLYNEQFF. Written as DNA, the CDR3 is TGCGCCAGCAGTGAGTCGGCGACTAGCGGTCTCTACAATGAGCAGTTCTTC.

Here the CDR3 DNA reads TGCGCCAGCAGCACCCAGGGGGTAGCTGCCTCCTACAATGAGCAGTTCTTC. It yields the protein CASSTQGVAASYNEQFF. This rearrangement joins TRBV5-1 to TRBJ2-1, with TRBD1 identical over 7 bases. The CDR3 is 17 amino acids. Losses at the gene ends were 4 bases for V and 0 bases for J; bases not matched to a gene: 10. Germline-derived CDR1 and CDR2 are SGHRS and YFSETQ.

The gene calls are TRBV5-6 and TRBJ2-5, with 8 positions matching TRBD2. This CDR3 is built from 14 residues. The junction had 1 base not matched to a gene; V was cut back by 2 bases and J by 1 base. The germline V gene encodes CDR1 SGHDT and CDR2 YYEEEE. This CDR3 reads CASSFRGGQETQYF. The DNA of the CDR3 is TGTGCCAGCAGCTTCCGGGGGGGCCAAGAGACCCAGTACTTC. The whole variable domain, filled in from reference TRBV5-6 and TRBJ2-5, reads DAGVTQSPTHLIKTRGQQVTLRCSPKSGHDTVSWYQQALGQGPQFIFQYYEEEERQRGNFPDRFSGHQFPNYSSELNVNALLLGDSALYLCASSFRGGQETQYFGPGTRLLVL.

This chain connects TRBV20-1 to TRBJ2-7; D call uncertain. The CDR3 loop spans 12 amino acids. V was shortened by 3 bases and J by 0 bases, with 6 bases between the two germline ends. Per germline, CDR1 DFQATT and CDR2 SNEGSKA (reference sequence). CDR3 loop: CSASGASYEQYF. The CDR3 nucleotides are TGCAGTGCTAGTGGAGCCTCCTACGAGCAGTACTTC.

The V call is TRBV5-5, the J call TRBJ2-3, with 7 bases lining up with TRBD1. V shed 0 bases and J 2 bases; nucleotides not matched to a gene: 9. This CDR3 spans 17 amino acids. CDR1 is SGHKS, CDR2 YYEKEE, per germline (reference sequence). Here the CDR3 reads CASSLGGQVMYTDTQYF. The CDR3 nucleotides are TGTGCCAGCAGCTTGGGAGGACAGGTGATGTACACAGATACGCAGTATTTT.

The chain employs TRBV4-2 and TRBJ1-6; D is unresolved. This CDR3 has 14 residues. The germline gives CDR1 LGHNA, CDR2 YNFKEQ. V lost 1 base and J 5 bases, leaving 6 bases between the germline ends. The CDR3 nucleotides read TGTGCCAGCAGCCAAGTGGGAGATAATTCACCCCTCCACTTT. Its translation is CASSQVGDNSPLHF.

The CDR3, as DNA: TGTGCCAGCAGCTTAAGGCGTGAAGCTTTCTTT. Encoded protein: CASSLRREAFF. The gene calls are TRBV11-2 and TRBJ1-1; D gene unclear. V gave up 2 bases and J gave up 7 bases, with 5 bases separating them. The CDR3 is 11 amino acids. CDR1 is SGHAT and CDR2 is FQNNGV in the germline V gene.

The chain uses TRBV6-5 and TRBJ1-2; unclear D gene. The germline CDR1 and CDR2 sequences are MNHEY and SVGAGI. V was pared by 8 bases and J by 5 bases, with 21 bases between. The CDR3 spans 15 residues. The CDR3 sequence: CASCVDPLLQYGYTF. In DNA, the CDR3 is TGTGCCAGCTGCGTAGATCCCCTCCTGCAATATGGCTACACCTTC.

This clone showed up just once. The V and J genes are TRBV5-1 and TRBJ2-1; TRBD2 matches at 11 bases. The CDR3 has 15 residues. Per the germline V gene, CDR1 is SGHRS and CDR2 is YFSETQ. With 1 base clipped from V and 7 bases from J, the junction kept 4 bases outside the gene matches. CDR3 nucleotides: TGCGCCAGCAGCTTGCTAGCGGGAGGAGGGAATGAGCAGTTCTTC. This translates into CASSLLAGGGNEQFF.

This clone was found a few times. The chain has TRBV27 and TRBJ2-3, with D hard to call. The CDR3 totals 13 residues. Germline-derived CDR1 and CDR2 are MNHEY and SMNVEV (reference sequence). The V and J ends lost 7 bases and 3 bases respectively, with 11 bases between them. CDR3 coding DNA: TGTGCCAGCAACCCCTCTTGGACAGATACGCAGTATTTT. Encoded protein: CASNPSWTDTQYF.

This clone was counted once. The chain is built from TRBV6-2 or TRBV6-3 and TRBJ1-6; D is possibly TRBD1 (6 bases). The CDR3 extends over 14 amino acids. The germline V and J ends were trimmed by 3 bases and 6 bases, with 9 bases remaining between them. Germline V gene sequence: CDR1 MNHEY, CDR2 SVGEGT. CDR3 sequence: CASSYDRSNSPLHF. CDR3 bases: TGTGCCAGCAGTTATGACAGGAGTAATTCACCCCTCCACTTT.

The chain employs TRBV30 and TRBJ2-5, with D unclear. CDR1 and CDR2 from the germline V gene are GTSNPN and SVGIG (reference sequence). V lost 4 bases and J 3 bases, leaving 6 bases between the germline ends. This CDR3 has 11 residues. CDR3 sequence (DNA): TGTGCCTGGACAGCTAAAGAGACCCAGTACTTC. It translates to CAWTAKETQYF.

This clone was counted a single time. The chain is built from TRBV21-1 and TRBJ2-2; TRBD2 was called by the table and not checked on the DNA. TRBV21-1 is an annotated pseudogene. This CDR3 comprises 17 residues. The DNA of the CDR3 is TGTGCCAGCAGCGTAACCAGCGGGAGTAGTAACACCGGGGAGCTGTTTTTT. This encodes CASSVTSGSSNTGELFF.

J is TRBJ2-3 and V is TRBV2; 9 bases agree with TRBD2. The germline V gene encodes CDR1 SNHLY and CDR2 FYNNEI. CDR3 length equals 14 residues. V gave up 6 bases and J gave up 8 bases; unmatched junction bases: 9. CDR3 region: CASRRLAEQGTQYF. In DNA, the CDR3 is TGTGCCAGCAGAAGACTAGCGGAGCAGGGTACGCAGTATTTT. Full variable domain (outside the CDR3, taken from reference TRBV2 and TRBJ2-3): EPEVTQTPSHQVTQMGQEVILRCVPISNHLYFYWYRQILGQKVEFLVSFYNNEISEKSEIFDDQFSVERPDGSNFTLKIRSTKLEDSAMYFCASRRLAEQGTQYFGPGTRLTVL.

J is TRBJ1-1 and V is TRBV12-3 or TRBV12-4; tentatively, D is TRBD1 (5 bases). Trimming left V 3 bases short and J 4 bases short, with 9 bases between. The CDR3 length is 13 residues. The CDR3 loop is CASSFQGSTEAFF. DNA for the CDR3: TGTGCCAGCAGTTTTCAGGGAAGCACTGAAGCTTTCTTT.

This chain connects TRBV27 to TRBJ2-1, with 9 nucleotides matching TRBD2. Germline CDR1 and CDR2: MNHEY and SMNVEV (reference sequence). The trim removed 3 bases at V and 7 bases at J, leaving 4 bases unmatched. CDR3 length equals 14 residues. Here the CDR3 DNA reads TGTGCCAGCAGTTTTAGCGGGAGTATAAATGAGCAGTTCTTC. Translated: CASSFSGSINEQFF.